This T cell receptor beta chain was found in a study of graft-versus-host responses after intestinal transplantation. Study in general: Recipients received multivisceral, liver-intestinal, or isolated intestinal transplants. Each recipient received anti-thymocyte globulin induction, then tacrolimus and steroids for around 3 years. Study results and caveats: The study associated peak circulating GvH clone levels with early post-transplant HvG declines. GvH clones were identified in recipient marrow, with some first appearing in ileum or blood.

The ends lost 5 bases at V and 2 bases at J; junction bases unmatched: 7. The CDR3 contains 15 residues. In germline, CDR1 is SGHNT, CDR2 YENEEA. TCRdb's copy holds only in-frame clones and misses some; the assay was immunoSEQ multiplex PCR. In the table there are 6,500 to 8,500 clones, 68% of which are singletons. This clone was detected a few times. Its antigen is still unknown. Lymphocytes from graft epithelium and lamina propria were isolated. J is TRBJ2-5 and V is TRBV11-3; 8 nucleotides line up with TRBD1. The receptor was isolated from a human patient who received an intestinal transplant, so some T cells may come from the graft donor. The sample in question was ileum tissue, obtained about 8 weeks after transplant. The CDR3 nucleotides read TGTGCCAGCAGCCCGGGGGACAGGTCGCAAGAGACCCAGTACTTC. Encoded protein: CASSPGDRSQETQYF.